The entry that follows covers one T cell receptor beta chain sequence. Germline trimming cut 1 base from V and 6 bases from J; bases unmatched to any gene: 7. CDR1 SGHTA and CDR2 FQGTGA come from the germline V gene. This CDR3 has 16 residues. This table comes from immunoSEQ multiplex PCR, and its TCRdb copy is limited to in-frame clones, with some not included. This table has about 170,000 clones, less than 80% appearing once. These data are taken from a study of blood T cell repertoires in COVID-19. Overall study context: The recovered donors of Cohort 3 showed two negative PCRs, clearance, or symptom resolution. From the United States, Italy and Spain came samples of acute and convalescent COVID-19. T cells, B-cell-depleted T cells, or PBMCs provided the cDNA or gDNA that served as material.

The study assigned cohorts using participant-reported clinical history. This clonotype was sampled from a woman in her seventies in a cohort exposed to, infected with or recovered from COVID-19 (not recorded which). The V and J genes are TRBV7-3 and TRBJ2-2; 8 nucleotides agree with TRBD2. The sequencing input was PBMCs or T cells enriched from blood (not recorded which). CDR3 sequence reads: CASSLRSAGASGELFF. The DNA of the CDR3 is TGTGCCAGCAGCTTAAGGTCAGCGGGAGCGTCCGGGGAGCTGTTTTTT. The full variable domain, its missing parts supplied by reference TRBV7-3 and TRBJ2-2, is GAGVSQTPSNKVTEKGKYVELRCDPISGHTALYWYRQSLGQGPEFLIYFQGTGAADDSGLPNDRFFAVRPEGSVSTLKIQRTERGDSAVYLCASSLRSAGASGELFFGEGSRLTVL.